This note documents a single TCR beta chain sequence. Its specificity is unknown. Sequencing was designed to attain a depth spanning 1 in 200,000 to 1 in 1 million T cells. TCRdb keeps only in-frame clones here, not all; method: immunoSEQ multiplex PCR. The table has around 40,000 clones, around 75% seen once. The data originate from a study of cytotoxic CD8 clonotypes in ibrutinib-treated CLL. Study observations and caveats: At ibrutinib response, clonality increased, and at progression it declined back toward baseline.

After removal of 6 bases from V and 0 bases from J, the junction contained 5 bases not matched to a gene. Per germline, CDR1 MGHRA and CDR2 YSYEKL. CDR3 length equals 16 residues. The starting material was PBMCs, obtained at disease progression, from a patient treated with ibrutinib. The receptor comes from a human donor with chronic lymphocytic leukemia. V gene TRBV4-1 combines with J gene TRBJ2-1, with 10 bases that match TRBD2. CDR3 sequence: CASRDRLAGSYNEQFF. The CDR3, as DNA: TGCGCCAGCAGGGACCGACTAGCGGGCTCCTACAATGAGCAGTTCTTC.